This TCR beta chain came from a study of T-cell reconstitution after alpha-beta-depleted transplantation in children. Unique molecular identifiers featured in how the TCRbeta library was prepared. TCRdb analysed the PCR reads with MiXCR anew, one entry per CDR3 protein. The data contain approximately 590,000 distinct CDR3 sequences, 8% to 11% of them singletons. CDR3 size: 14 residues. Per the germline V gene, CDR1 is SGHTA and CDR2 is FQGTGA. Trimming removed 0 bases from V and 6 bases from J, with 12 bases in between. The clonotype comes from a human donor who donated a stem cell graft to a child with acute myeloid leukemia. Sequenced here: PBMCs from the stem cell graft donor, sampled from the stem cell graft. V gene TRBV7-3 combines with J gene TRBJ2-7, with D possibly matching TRBD2 (6 bases). The CDR3 region has the DNA TGTGCCAGCAGCTTAACAGCTAGCGTTCCCGAGCAGTACTTC. Translating it yields CASSLTASVPEQYF.